These T cell receptor beta chains were read from a single sample in a study of shared clonotypes between healthy human individuals. Profiling relied on immunoSEQ multiplex PCR, and the TCRdb table lists in-frame clones only, not all of them. The table has about 1.9 million clones, around 95% seen once. What was sequenced was naive CD8+ T cells from PBMCs. The origin of the receptors is a man aged 18 to 30 in good health. Some clones in this sample may be carry-over from other donors' samples. Both conserved end residues are part of each CDR3. The D gene is left open where the match is weak. Size is omitted from some rows. Given values are once, few, many or a class for expanded clones.

TRBV7-9	TRBD2	.	TRBJ2-7	CASSPGGGYYEQYF	TGTGCCAGCAGCCCCGGGGGGGGATACTACGAGCAGTACTTC
TRBV6-5	.	.	TRBJ2-1	CASSYRGEDNEQFF	TGTGCCAGCAGTTACCGCGGGGAGGACAATGAGCAGTTCTTC
TRBV4-1	.	once	TRBJ2-7	CASSQTTSASEQYF	TGCGCCAGCAGCCAAACTACCTCGGCATCCGAGCAGTACTTC
TRBV19	.	few	TRBJ1-1	CGAGSISEAFF	TGTGGGGCGGGGTCTATCTCTGAAGCTTTCTTT
TRBV9	.	.	TRBJ1-6	CASTLGKGLGSPLHF	TGTGCCAGCACCTTGGGGAAAGGGCTAGGATCACCCCTCCACTTT
TRBV4-1	.	once	TRBJ2-4	CASSQEVSDITLAKNIQYF	TGCGCCAGCAGCCAAGAGGTGTCGGACATCACCTTAGCCAAAAACATTCAGTACTTC
TRBV15	.	.	TRBJ2-7	CATSRARGPTYEQYF	TGTGCCACCAGCAGAGCGCGGGGGCCCACCTACGAGCAGTACTTC
TRBV28	.	.	TRBJ2-7	CASSRDPYEQYF	TGTGCCAGCAGTCGGGACCCCTACGAGCAGTACTTC
TRBV11-2	.	.	TRBJ2-7	CASSLGGDGYSEQYF	TGTGCCAGCAGCTTAGGGGGGGATGGATACTCCGAGCAGTACTTC
TRBV27	.	.	TRBJ2-7	CASSLFQGSSYEQYF	TGTGCCAGCAGTTTATTCCAGGGGAGCTCCTACGAGCAGTACTTC
TRBV29-1	.	.	TRBJ1-1	CSVGADSNTEAFF	TGCAGCGTTGGGGCAGACTCGAACACTGAAGCTTTCTTT
TRBV6-6	.	.	TRBJ1-2	CASSSTAYGYTF	TGTGCCAGCAGTTCGACAGCGTATGGCTACACCTTC
TRBV5-1	.	.	TRBJ2-5	CASSLVPQETQYF	TGCGCCAGCAGCTTGGTCCCCCAAGAGACCCAGTACTTC
TRBV25-1	TRBD1	.	TRBJ1-2	CASSEYTGALGYTF	TGTGCCAGCAGTGAATACACAGGGGCTTTAGGCTACACCTTC
TRBV6-5	TRBD1	.	TRBJ2-1	CASSYYGQDNEQFF	TGTGCCAGCAGTTACTATGGACAGGACAATGAGCAGTTCTTC
TRBV2	TRBD1	.	TRBJ1-2	CASSGWTGADYGYTF	TGTGCCAGCAGTGGTTGGACAGGGGCAGACTATGGCTACACCTTC
TRBV28	.	few	TRBJ1-5	CASSLGTGQPQHF	TGTGCCAGCAGTTTAGGCACGGGTCAGCCCCAGCATTTT
TRBV10-3	TRBD1	.	TRBJ2-2	CAISGAKQGVEAVDTGELFF	TGTGCCATCAGTGGAGCTAAACAGGGGGTGGAGGCAGTCGACACCGGGGAGCTGTTTTTT
TRBV7-2	.	.	TRBJ2-1	CASSLTDWGASNEQFF	TGTGCCAGCAGCTTAACCGACTGGGGGGCTAGTAATGAGCAGTTCTTC
TRBV7-9	.	.	TRBJ2-7	CASTVGGGDEQYF	TGTGCCAGCACCGTAGGAGGCGGGGACGAGCAGTACTTC
TRBV2	TRBD2	once	TRBJ2-3	CASSPGLDGSTDTQYF	TGTGCCAGCAGCCCGGGACTAGACGGGAGCACAGATACGCAGTATTTT
TRBV7-9	TRBD2	.	TRBJ2-7	CASSLKREGLEQYF	TGTGCCAGCAGCTTAAAGCGGGAGGGCCTCGAGCAGTACTTC
TRBV4-3	.	.	TRBJ2-2	CASSQDLDHTPNTGELFF	TGCGCCAGCAGCCAAGATCTCGACCACACCCCGAACACCGGGGAGCTGTTTTTT
TRBV13	TRBD2	.	TRBJ2-1	CASSSTSGSPHEQFF	TGTGCCAGCAGCTCTACTAGCGGGAGCCCCCATGAGCAGTTCTTC
TRBV27	.	.	TRBJ2-7	CASSLTGIQYEQYF	TGTGCCAGCAGCCTAACAGGGATCCAATACGAGCAGTACTTC
TRBV6-5	.	.	TRBJ2-1	CASSYNSRYNEQFF	TGTGCCAGCAGTTACAATAGTAGGTACAATGAGCAGTTCTTC
TRBV27	.	.	TRBJ1-3	CASSALPSQSSGNTIYF	TGTGCCAGCAGTGCATTGCCCTCTCAAAGCTCTGGAAACACCATATATTTT
TRBV9	.	.	TRBJ1-5	CASSVTDSNQPQHF	TGTGCCAGCAGCGTAACTGATAGCAATCAGCCCCAGCATTTT
TRBV27	.	.	TRBJ2-7	CASSSGRTYEQYF	TGTGCCAGCAGTTCAGGCCGTACGTACGAGCAGTACTTC
TRBV30	.	few	TRBJ1-1	CAWSPGSNTEAFF	TGTGCCTGGAGTCCGGGCTCGAACACTGAAGCTTTCTTT
TRBV5-1	.	.	TRBJ1-4	CASSADRRNEKLFF	TGCGCCAGCAGCGCGGACAGACGAAATGAAAAACTGTTTTTT
TRBV6-1	.	.	TRBJ2-2	CASGDWWTNTGELFF	TGTGCCAGCGGAGACTGGTGGACGAACACCGGGGAGCTGTTTTTT
TRBV5-1	.	.	TRBJ2-7	CASSFEPRGYEQYF	TGCGCCAGCAGCTTCGAACCGAGAGGGTACGAGCAGTACTTC
TRBV19	.	.	TRBJ1-4	CASSIRGRTNEKLFF	TGTGCCAGTAGTATACGGGGCAGAACTAATGAAAAACTGTTTTTT
TRBV4-3	TRBD2	.	TRBJ2-1	CASSEGLAGGEQFF	TGCGCCAGCAGCGAGGGACTAGCGGGAGGAGAGCAGTTCTTC
TRBV5-4	TRBD1	once	TRBJ1-2	CASSLASGQGAFYGYTF	TGTGCCAGCAGCTTGGCTTCGGGACAGGGGGCCTTTTATGGCTACACCTTC
TRBV19	.	.	TRBJ2-6	CASSMRTSGANVLTF	TGTGCCAGTAGTATGAGGACTTCTGGGGCCAACGTCCTGACTTTC
TRBV7-3	TRBD1	.	TRBJ2-7	CASSLDRGLAYEQYF	TGTGCCAGCAGCTTGGACAGGGGGCTAGCCTACGAGCAGTACTTC
TRBV7-9	TRBD1	.	TRBJ2-7	CASSPADRARGEQYF	TGTGCCAGCAGCCCCGCGGACAGGGCACGTGGCGAGCAGTACTTC